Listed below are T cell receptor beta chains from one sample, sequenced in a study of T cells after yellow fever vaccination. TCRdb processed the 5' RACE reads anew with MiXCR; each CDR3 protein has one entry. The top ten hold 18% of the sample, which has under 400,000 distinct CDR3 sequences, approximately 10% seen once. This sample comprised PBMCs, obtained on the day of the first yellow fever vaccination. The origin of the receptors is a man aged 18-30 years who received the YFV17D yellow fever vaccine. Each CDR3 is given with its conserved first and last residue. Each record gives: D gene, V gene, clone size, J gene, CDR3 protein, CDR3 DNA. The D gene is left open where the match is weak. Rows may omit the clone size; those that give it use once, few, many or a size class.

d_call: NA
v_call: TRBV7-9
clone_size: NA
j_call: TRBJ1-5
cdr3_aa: CASSVENQPQHF
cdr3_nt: TGTGCCAGCAGTGTAGAGAATCAGCCCCAGCATTTT

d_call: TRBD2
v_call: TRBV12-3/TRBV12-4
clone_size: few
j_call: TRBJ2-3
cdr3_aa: CASTPLWGSGGPDTQYF
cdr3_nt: TGTGCCAGCACCCCTCTTTGGGGTAGCGGGGGTCCAGATACGCAGTATTTT

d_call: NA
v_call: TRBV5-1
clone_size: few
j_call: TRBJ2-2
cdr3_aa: CASSLVVGTNTGELFF
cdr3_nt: TGCGCCAGCAGCTTGGTGGTAGGAACCAACACCGGGGAGCTGTTTTTT

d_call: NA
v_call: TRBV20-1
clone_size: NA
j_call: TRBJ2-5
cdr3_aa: CSARDLAEQETQYF
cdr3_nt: TGCAGTGCTAGAGACTTAGCGGAGCAAGAGACCCAGTACTTC

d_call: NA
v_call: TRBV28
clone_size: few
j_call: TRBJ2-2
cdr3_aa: CAGGWGYTGELFF
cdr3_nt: TGTGCCGGGGGCTGGGGATACACCGGGGAGCTGTTTTTT

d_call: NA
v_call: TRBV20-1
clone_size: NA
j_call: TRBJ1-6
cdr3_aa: CSASGEGNSPLHF
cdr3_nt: TGCAGTGCTAGTGGCGAGGGTAATTCACCCCTCCACTTT

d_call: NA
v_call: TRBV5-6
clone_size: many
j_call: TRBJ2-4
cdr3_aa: CASSPAGYYGNIQYF
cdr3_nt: TGTGCCAGCAGCCCAGCAGGGTATTATGGAAACATTCAGTACTTC

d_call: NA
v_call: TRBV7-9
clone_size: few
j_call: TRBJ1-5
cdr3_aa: CASSTSGINQPQHF
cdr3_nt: TGTGCCAGCAGCACATCGGGTATCAATCAGCCCCAGCATTTT

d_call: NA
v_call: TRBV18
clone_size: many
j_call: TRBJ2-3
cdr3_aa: CASSPSQGPDTQYF
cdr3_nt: TGTGCCAGCTCACCATCCCAGGGCCCAGATACGCAGTATTTT

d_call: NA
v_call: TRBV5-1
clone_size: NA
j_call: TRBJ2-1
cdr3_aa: CASTGGGTSYNEQFF
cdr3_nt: TGCGCCAGCACGGGGGGCGGTACCTCCTACAATGAGCAGTTCTTC

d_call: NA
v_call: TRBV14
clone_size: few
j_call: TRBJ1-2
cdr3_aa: CASSQDLGRDYGYTF
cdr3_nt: TGTGCCAGCAGCCAAGATCTAGGACGGGACTATGGCTACACCTTC

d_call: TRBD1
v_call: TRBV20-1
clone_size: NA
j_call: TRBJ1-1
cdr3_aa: CSAREQGGSTEAFF
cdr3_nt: TGCAGTGCTAGAGAGCAGGGGGGTAGCACTGAAGCTTTCTTT

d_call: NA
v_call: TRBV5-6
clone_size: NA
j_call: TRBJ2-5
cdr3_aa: CASSLAAGAGGETQYF
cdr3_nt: TGTGCCAGCAGCTTGGCCGCAGGGGCCGGAGGGGAGACCCAGTACTTC

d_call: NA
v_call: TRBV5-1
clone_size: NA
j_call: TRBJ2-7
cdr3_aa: CASSFMGISYEQYF
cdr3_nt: TGCGCCAGCAGCTTCATGGGCATCTCCTACGAGCAGTACTTC

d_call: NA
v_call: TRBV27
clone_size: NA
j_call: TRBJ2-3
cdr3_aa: CASSILAGSTDTQYF
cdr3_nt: TGTGCCAGCAGTATCTTGGCGGGGAGCACAGATACGCAGTATTTT

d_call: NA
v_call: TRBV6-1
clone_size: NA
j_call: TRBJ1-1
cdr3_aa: CASTLEGGYTEAFF
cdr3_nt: TGTGCCAGCACCCTTGAAGGTGGGTACACTGAAGCTTTCTTT

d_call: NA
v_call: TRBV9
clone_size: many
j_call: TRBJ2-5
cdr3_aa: CASSVNPTVGVAQYF
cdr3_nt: TGTGCCAGCAGCGTAAACCCGACAGTCGGAGTTGCCCAGTACTTC